The 23 T cell receptor beta chains listed next were all sequenced from one sample in a study of beta chain features in type 1 diabetes. The isolated RNA, all of it, was reverse transcribed, so expressed TCRB transcripts were what got sequenced. Repertoires were generated with immunoSEQ multiplex PCR, while TCRdb's copy carries only in-frame clones and drops some. Of about 130,000 clones listed, about 9.2% are singletons. The sample taken for sequencing was central memory CD4+ T cells from blood. These receptors all stem from a man between 18 and 35 years old in good health.

The V gene is TRBV5-1, the J gene TRBJ2-2, with 8 bases fitting TRBD1. Germline V gene data show CDR1 as SGHRS and CDR2 as YFSETQ. The ends lost 6 bases at V and 2 bases at J; junction bases unmatched: 6. The CDR3 is made up of 15 amino acids. The CDR3 loop reads CASTDRGPNTGELFF. CDR3 sequence (DNA): TGCGCCAGCACCGACAGGGGCCCAAACACCGGGGAGCTGTTTTTT.

The V and J genes are TRBV7-2 and TRBJ1-4; 9 bases align to TRBD1. The V gene end was trimmed by 5 bases and the J gene end by 8 bases; junction bases not matched to a gene: 9. The CDR3 length is 15 residues. Germline CDR1 SGHTA, CDR2 FQGNSA. CDR3: CASSQGDRAGEKLFF. Here the CDR3 DNA reads TGTGCCAGCAGCCAAGGGGACAGGGCAGGGGAAAAACTGTTTTTT.

This clone was seen many times. The chain uses TRBV11-2 and TRBJ2-7, with 11 bases that match TRBD1. Trimming took 5 bases from V and 1 from J; bases not matched to a gene: 10. The V gene's germline CDR1 is SGHAT and CDR2 FQNNGV. The CDR3 spans 17 residues. CDR3: CASSRPRTGGASYEQYF. As DNA, the CDR3 is TGTGCCAGCAGCCGCCCAAGGACAGGGGGCGCATCCTACGAGCAGTACTTC.

The chain recombines TRBV18 with TRBJ2-5; TRBD2 matches 7 bases. Germline V gene sequence: CDR1 KGHSH, CDR2 LQKENI. The CDR3 is made up of 16 amino acids. V shed 0 bases, J shed 2 bases, and the junction held 6 bases outside the gene matches. The CDR3 reads CASSPPGLAVQETQYF. Written as DNA, the CDR3 is TGTGCCAGCTCACCACCGGGCCTAGCGGTTCAAGAGACCCAGTACTTC. Supplemented by reference TRBV18 and TRBJ2-5, the full variable domain reads NAGVMQNPRHLVRRRGQEARLRCSPMKGHSHVYWYRQLPEEGLKFMVYLQKENIIDESGMPKERFSAEFPKEGPSILRIQQVVRGDSAAYFCASSPPGLAVQETQYFGPGTRLLVL.

The chain uses TRBV7-9 and TRBJ1-2; D not certain. CDR3 length equals 15 residues. V lost 5 bases and J lost 2, with 15 bases in between. The germline CDR1 and CDR2 sequences are SEHNR and FQNEAQ (reference sequence). CDR3: CASSTKPRENYGYTF. The CDR3 nucleotides read TGTGCCAGCAGCACGAAGCCCCGGGAAAACTATGGCTACACCTTC.

This clone was seen a handful of times. The chain uses TRBV28 and TRBJ1-5; D ambiguous. Trimming cost V 7 bases and J 3 bases, with 7 bases left between them. CDR1 is MDHEN, CDR2 SYDVKM, per germline. CDR3 length: 12 residues. This chain's CDR3 is CASMSINQPQHF. The CDR3 DNA is TGTGCCAGCATGAGCATCAATCAGCCCCAGCATTTT.

V gene TRBV7-6 combines with J gene TRBJ2-2, with D hard to call. The CDR3 totals 14 residues. Trimming took off 5 bases at V and 6 bases at J, with 13 bases between the two ends. Germline V lookup: CDR1 SGHVS, CDR2 FNYEAQ. The CDR3 reads CASSPLRPAGELFF. The CDR3 DNA is TGTGCCAGCAGCCCCCTGAGGCCGGCCGGGGAGCTGTTTTTT.

This clone appeared a few times. CDR3 sequence: CASSPSGNGNQPQHF. The CDR3 coding sequence is TGTGCCAGCTCACCATCAGGGAATGGCAATCAGCCCCAGCATTTT. The V call is TRBV18, the J call TRBJ1-5, with a tentative D call TRBD1 (5 bases). With 2 bases removed from V and 2 bases from J, the gap between germline ends came to 10 bases. Germline values: CDR1 KGHSH, CDR2 LQKENI. This CDR3 has 15 amino acids.

There are a few counts of this clone. This chain joins TRBV18 and TRBJ2-7; TRBD2 matches at 14 bases. The germline V gene has CDR1 KGHSH and CDR2 LQKENI. This CDR3 has 15 amino acids. V shed 0 bases, J shed 5 bases, and the junction held 0 bases outside the gene matches. CDR3 region: CASSPPGLAGDEQYF. For the CDR3, the DNA is TGTGCCAGCTCACCACCGGGACTAGCGGGGGACGAGCAGTACTTC.

This clone was seen only a few times. V and J are TRBV5-1 and TRBJ2-7; D might be TRBD2 (7 bases). CDR1 SGHRS and CDR2 YFSETQ come from the germline V gene. The CDR3 has 15 residues. The V gene lost 5 bases and the J gene lost 10 bases, with 25 bases spanning the gap. CDR3 sequence reads: CASSSAGADLGYQYF. Written as DNA, the CDR3 is TGCGCCAGCAGTTCGGCGGGGGCCGACTTGGGATATCAGTACTTC.

This clone appeared a few times. This CDR3 is also generated by other DNA sequences in the sample. The chain uses TRBV7-2 and TRBJ2-6; 8 bases map to TRBD1. Germline V gene lookup returns CDR1 SGHTA and CDR2 FQGNSA. The CDR3 has 16 residues. The V and J ends lost 9 bases and 4 bases, in that order; junction bases with no gene match: 11. The CDR3 DNA reads as TGTGCCAGTAGCCCCCAGGGGGCGAGGGGGGCCAACGTCCTGACTTTC. Translated: CASSPQGARGANVLTF.

CDR3: CAWGTQGGNQPQHF. In nucleotides, the CDR3 is TGTGCCTGGGGGACGCAGGGGGGCAATCAGCCCCAGCATTTT. The chain is built from TRBV30 and TRBJ1-5, with 7 bases fitting TRBD1. The CDR3 loop spans 14 amino acids. V trimming: 5 bases; J trimming: 2 bases; junction bases outside the gene matches: 6. Germline-derived CDR1 and CDR2 are GTSNPN and SVGIG (reference sequence).

The chain couples TRBV19 to TRBJ2-6; TRBD1 is a possible D gene (6 bases). In germline, CDR1 is LNHDA, CDR2 SQIVND (reference sequence). V dropped 8 bases and J dropped 12 bases, with 17 bases sitting between them. The length of the CDR3 is 13 residues. CDR3 residues: CASAVTGLSVLTF. CDR3 sequence (DNA): TGTGCCAGTGCTGTTACAGGGCTCTCCGTCCTGACTTTC. Complete variable domain (other parts from reference TRBV19 and TRBJ2-6): DGGITQSPKYLFRKEGQNVTLSCEQNLNHDAMYWYRQDPGQGLRLIYYSQIVNDFQKGDIAEGYSVSREKKESFPLTVTSAQKNPTAFYLCASAVTGLSVLTFGAGSRLTVL.

The chain uses TRBV5-1 and TRBJ2-3, with a weak D call TRBD2 (6 bases). There are 14 residues in the CDR3. CDR1 is SGHRS, CDR2 YFSETQ, per germline. V lost 4 bases to trimming and J lost 1 base, with 10 bases between them. CDR3 in DNA: TGCGCCAGCAGCGATGGCGGGGGCACAGATACGCAGTATTTT. This translates into CASSDGGGTDTQYF.

This sequence joins TRBV19 and TRBJ2-1; TRBD1 aligns across 9 bases. V trimming: 8 bases; J trimming: 9 bases; junction bases outside the gene matches: 8. CDR3 length equals 13 residues. CDR1 is LNHDA and CDR2 is SQIVND in the germline V gene (reference sequence). For the CDR3, the DNA is TGTGCCAGTTGGGACAGGGTCTTAAGTGAGCAGTTCTTC. It is translated as CASWDRVLSEQFF.

This clone appeared a few times. The chain links TRBV7-8 to TRBJ1-2; 9 bases map to TRBD1. The CDR3 is 15 amino acids. Germline-derived CDR1 and CDR2 are SGHVS and FQNEAQ. After removal of 5 bases from V and 6 bases from J, the junction contained 10 bases not matched to a gene. CDR3 region: CASSPSGQGYDGYTF. Written as DNA, the CDR3 is TGTGCCAGCAGCCCGTCGGGACAGGGCTACGATGGCTACACCTTC.

In its sample, this clone was seen many times. The chain recombines TRBV14 with TRBJ2-3; 7 bases are a match to TRBD1. The CDR3 runs 14 residues. CDR1 is SGHDN and CDR2 is FVKESK in the germline V gene. V shed 0 bases, J shed 5 bases, and the junction held 2 bases outside the gene matches. In DNA, the CDR3 is TGTGCCAGCAGCCAAGATCCAGGGGGAGATACGCAGTATTTT. Encoded protein: CASSQDPGGDTQYF.

This clone was counted between two and nine times. The DNA of the CDR3 is TGTGCCAGCAGTTACTCGCCTAGCGGGGGGCACAATGAGCAGTTCTTC. Translation: CASSYSPSGGHNEQFF. The rearrangement links TRBV6-5 to TRBJ2-1, with TRBD2 matching over 11 bases. The trim removed 0 bases at V and 5 bases at J, leaving 3 bases unmatched. The CDR3 has 16 residues. Per germline, CDR1 MNHEY and CDR2 SVGAGI.

This clone was seen a handful of times. This sequence joins TRBV6-6 and TRBJ2-7; 10 positions match TRBD1. V dropped 0 bases and J dropped 3; count of bases not matched to a gene: 5. Germline V gene lookup returns CDR1 MNHNY and CDR2 SVGAGI (reference sequence). The CDR3 consists of 16 residues. CDR3 loop: CASSYSGQGNRYEQYF. DNA for the CDR3: TGTGCCAGCAGTTACTCGGGACAGGGGAATCGCTACGAGCAGTACTTC.

This chain uses TRBV7-9 with TRBJ2-7, with 10 bases lining up with TRBD2. There are 14 residues in the CDR3. Germline values: CDR1 SEHNR, CDR2 FQNEAQ (reference sequence). Trimming at V came to 5 bases and at J to 7 bases, leaving 8 bases not matched to a gene. In nucleotides, the CDR3 is TGTGCCAGCAGCATACTAGCGGGGCCCCATGAGCAGTACTTC. Its protein is CASSILAGPHEQYF.

The chain recombines TRBV7-2 with TRBJ2-3; 10 nucleotides line up with TRBD2. CDR1 and CDR2 from the germline V gene are SGHTA and FQGNSA. Trimming removed 4 bases from V and 1 base from J; junction bases left unmatched: 8. CDR3 length equals 17 residues. CDR3 bases: TGTGCCAGCAGCTCGCAGCGGGGGGGCTCTCGCACAGATACGCAGTATTTT. Protein: CASSSQRGGSRTDTQYF.

This clone was observed at least ten times. The chain joins TRBV29-1 to TRBJ1-5; 8 positions agree with TRBD1. With 5 bases clipped from V and 4 bases from J, the junction kept 4 bases outside the gene matches. CDR1 SQVTM and CDR2 ANQGSEA come from the germline V gene. CDR3 length: 13 amino acids. The CDR3 spells CSVTQGVNQPQHF. The CDR3 DNA is TGCAGCGTTACACAGGGGGTAAATCAGCCCCAGCATTTT.

This sequence joins TRBV18 and TRBJ1-2, with D possibly TRBD1 on 6 matching bases. The germline gives CDR1 KGHSH, CDR2 LQKENI. CDR3 length: 14 amino acids. V shed 2 bases and J shed 6 bases, with 13 bases lying between them. The CDR3 is CASSPDRGGNGYTF. CDR3 in DNA: TGTGCCAGCTCACCAGACCGGGGGGGCAATGGCTACACCTTC.